These T cell receptor beta chains were read from a single sample in a study of blood T cell repertoires in COVID-19. Data came from immunoSEQ multiplex PCR; TCRdb stores just in-frame clones and leaves some out. The sample has about 69,000 clones, 90% seen once. The sample was peripheral blood. The receptors stem from a man aged 50 to 59 with acute or convalescent COVID-19. The CDR3 runs from the conserved cysteine through the conserved F or W. Fields, in order: J gene, V gene, D gene, CDR3 DNA, CDR3 protein. The D gene is left open where the match is weak.

TRBJ1-5,TRBV7-9,NA,TGTGCCAGCAGCTTAGCCCAGGGGAGTAGGCATTTT,CASSLAQGSRHF
TRBJ2-7,TRBV19,NA,TGTGCCAGTAGTGCTACCTCCTACGAGCAGTACTTC,CASSATSYEQYF
TRBJ1-1,TRBV30,NA,TGTGCCTGGACGGGCAGGGGATACACTGAAGCTTTCTTT,CAWTGRGYTEAFF
TRBJ1-1,TRBV19,NA,TGTGCCAGTCTAGGTAGAACTGAAGCTTTCTTT,CASLGRTEAFF
TRBJ1-4,TRBV25-1,TRBD1,TGTGCCAGCAGTGAAGCGACAGGGTATGAAAAACTGTTTTTT,CASSEATGYEKLFF
TRBJ2-3,TRBV12-5,NA,TGTGCTAGTGGTTTGGTAAGGTCGGCCCGCTCGGGTACGCAGTATTTT,CASGLVRSARSGTQYF
TRBJ1-1,TRBV30,NA,TGTGCCTGGGCAAGAGGTGAAGCTTTCTTT,CAWARGEAFF
TRBJ1-1,TRBV12-5,TRBD1,TGTGCTAGTGGTTTTCAATGGGCAGGGGGCACGAACACTGAAGCTTTCTTT,CASGFQWAGGTNTEAFF
TRBJ2-5,TRBV24-1,TRBD2,TGTGCCACCAGTGCCCCGACCGGGACTAGCGGGCGAGAGACCCAGTACTTC,CATSAPTGTSGRETQYF
TRBJ2-7,TRBV4-1,TRBD1,TGCGCCAGCAGCCAAGGGGTCAGGGGGTACGAGCAGTACTTC,CASSQGVRGYEQYF